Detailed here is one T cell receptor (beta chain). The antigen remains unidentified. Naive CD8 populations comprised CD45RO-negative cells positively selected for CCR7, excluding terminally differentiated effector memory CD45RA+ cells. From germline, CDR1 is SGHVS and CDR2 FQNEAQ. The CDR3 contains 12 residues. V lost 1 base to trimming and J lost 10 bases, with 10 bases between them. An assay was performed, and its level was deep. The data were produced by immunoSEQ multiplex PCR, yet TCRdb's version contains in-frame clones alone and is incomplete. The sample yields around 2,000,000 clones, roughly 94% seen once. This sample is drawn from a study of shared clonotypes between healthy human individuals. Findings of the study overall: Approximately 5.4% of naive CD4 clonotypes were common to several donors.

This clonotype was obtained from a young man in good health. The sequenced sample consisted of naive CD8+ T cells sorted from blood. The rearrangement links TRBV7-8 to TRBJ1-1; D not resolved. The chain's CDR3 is CASSLGESAAFF. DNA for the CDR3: TGTGCCAGCAGCTTAGGCGAGTCGGCAGCTTTCTTT.